Listed here are 7 T cell receptor beta chains from one sample, sequenced in a study of T and B cells in COVID-19 patients. Multiplex PCR with BIOMED2 TRB-A/B primer pools amplified TRB rearrangements. TCRdb independently ran MiXCR on the multiplex PCR reads; one entry per CDR3 protein. The table records about 8,900 distinct CDR3 sequences, approximately 40% of them present only once. Blood genomic DNA input for TRB amplification was roughly 230-550 ng. Sequences were obtained from blood. The receptors were gathered from a human donor with active COVID-19.

V and J are TRBV6-2 or TRBV6-3 and TRBJ2-2, with 7 bases identical to TRBD1. Trimming took 6 bases from V and 5 from J; bases not matched to a gene: 3. The CDR3 length is 13 residues. Germline V gene sequence: CDR1 MNHEY, CDR2 SVGEGT. The CDR3 here is CASSPQGTGELFF. The CDR3 DNA is TGTGCCAGCAGCCCACAGGGGACCGGGGAGCTGTTTTTT.

This clonotype was seen a handful of times. The J gene is TRBJ2-7, the V gene TRBV6-2 or TRBV6-3, with D uncertain. Trimming removed 2 bases at V and 2 bases at J, with 7 bases between. The CDR3 runs to 13 residues. CDR1 and CDR2 (germline): MNHEY, SVGEGT. The CDR3 DNA reads TGTGCCAGCAGTTACGTAAAGGCCTACGAGCAGTACTTC. It is translated as CASSYVKAYEQYF.

This rearrangement joins TRBV6-5 to TRBJ1-4, with 8 bases that match TRBD1. This CDR3 contains 15 residues. Trimming removed 2 bases from V and 7 bases from J; junction bases left unmatched: 6. Germline-derived CDR1 and CDR2 are MNHEY and SVGAGI. The CDR3 region is CASSYQGAVGEKLFF. In DNA form, the CDR3 reads TGTGCCAGCAGTTACCAGGGGGCAGTAGGTGAAAAACTGTTTTTT.

This clonotype was found a few times. The chain carries TRBV30 and TRBJ1-1; D is possibly TRBD1 (5 bases). The CDR3 sequence is 15 residues long. V shed 0 bases and J shed 6 bases, with 17 bases lying between them. Germline V CDR1 and CDR2: GTSNPN, SVGIG (reference sequence). The CDR3 DNA is TGTGCCTGGAGTGTTCTCCCCGACCAGGGAGCTGAAGCTTTCTTT. Translating gives CAWSVLPDQGAEAFF.

This chain uses TRBV29-1 with TRBJ1-4; D unclear. This CDR3 is built from 13 residues. V was trimmed by 1 base and J by 8 bases, leaving 11 bases between them. Germline V gene lookup returns CDR1 SQVTM and CDR2 ANQGSEA. The chain's CDR3 is CSVEVSGLEKLFF. The CDR3 DNA reads as TGCAGCGTTGAAGTCTCCGGCCTGGAAAAACTGTTTTTT.

The CDR3: CASSSHDQETQYF. In DNA form, the CDR3 reads TGTGCCAGCAGTTCCCACGATCAAGAGACCCAGTACTTC. This chain uses TRBV27 with TRBJ2-5; D is ambiguous. Trimming shortened V by 4 bases and J by 2 bases, and 8 bases separated the two germline ends. CDR3 length: 13 residues. CDR1 and CDR2 (germline): MNHEY, SMNVEV (reference sequence).

This clonotype was counted between two and nine times. V and J are TRBV19 and TRBJ1-2; 7 positions agree with TRBD1. V was pared by 6 bases and J by 4 bases, with 8 bases of the junction left unmatched. Germline V gives CDR1 LNHDA, CDR2 SQIVND (reference sequence). This CDR3 has 14 amino acids. This CDR3 is CASRGQLPFYGYTF. In DNA form, the CDR3 reads TGTGCCAGTAGGGGACAGCTACCGTTCTATGGCTACACCTTC.